This T cell receptor (beta chain) was sequenced for a study of identifying expanded T cells in peripheral blood. Study-wide results and caveats: Over around two and four weeks, about 15 and 19 clones changed, versus 1.2 between replicates. Variance in clone template counts between two-week samples significantly increased with total template count across all healthy donors.

In regard to this clone: Its antigen is still unknown.

Germline V gene data show CDR1 as KGHSH and CDR2 as LQKENI. The CDR3 runs 15 residues. V lost 4 bases and J lost 3; bases outside the gene matches: 4. Collection occurred without any documented infections or immune events in donors. Using immunoSEQ multiplex PCR, the repertoire was profiled, and TCRdb retains in-frame clones only, with some absent. The sample lists roughly 100,000 clones; 88% were seen once. The sequenced sample consisted of blood. The chain has TRBV18 and TRBJ2-7; 12 bases line up with TRBD1. The origin of this receptor is a person between 18 and 69 years old in good health. This CDR3 is CASSRGTGGIYEQYF. The CDR3 bases are TGTGCCAGCTCACGGGGGACAGGGGGCATCTACGAGCAGTACTTC.